This passage covers 10 T cell receptor beta chains from one sample sequenced in a study of blood T cell repertoires in COVID-19. The method was immunoSEQ multiplex PCR; TCRdb's version includes in-frame clones alone and lacks a portion of them. The data hold 290,000 or so clones, with about 89% observed a single time. Sequences were obtained from PBMCs or T cells enriched from blood (not recorded which). The receptors stem from a woman younger than 30 who had recovered from COVID-19.

As concerns this clone: The same CDR3 arises from other DNA sequences in this sample as well. The DNA for the CDR3 is TGCGCCAGCAGCTGGCAGGGAAACACTGAAGCTTTCTTT. This codes for CASSWQGNTEAFF. The chain carries TRBV5-1 and TRBJ1-1; possible D gene TRBD1, 5 bases. The germline V gene encodes CDR1 SGHRS and CDR2 YFSETQ. CDR3 length: 13 amino acids. The V end lost 3 bases, the J end lost 2 bases, and 8 bases lay between the germline ends. Full variable domain (outside the CDR3, taken from reference TRBV5-1 and TRBJ1-1): KAGVTQTPRYLIKTRGQQVTLSCSPISGHRSVSWYQQTPGQGLQFLFEYFSETQRNKGNFPGRFSGRQFSNSRSEMNVSTLELGDSALYLCASSWQGNTEAFFGQGTRLTVV.

J is TRBJ2-7 and V is TRBV7-2; D may be TRBD2 (5 bases). V was clipped by 0 bases and J by 3 bases, with 12 bases between them. The CDR3 sequence is 15 residues long. The germline gives CDR1 SGHTA, CDR2 FQGNSA. The CDR3 region is CASSLAFRGIYEQYF. CDR3 sequence (DNA): TGTGCCAGCAGCTTAGCCTTCAGAGGGATCTACGAGCAGTACTTC.

The chain combines TRBV7-2 with TRBJ2-2, with 11 bases matching TRBD2. The V gene end was trimmed by 6 bases and the J gene end by 7 bases; junction bases not matched to a gene: 10. Germline CDR1 reads SGHTA; CDR2 reads FQGNSA. This CDR3 has 16 amino acids. The CDR3: CASSYLAGGFVGELFF. The CDR3 DNA follows: TGTGCCAGCAGTTATCTAGCGGGAGGATTCGTCGGGGAGCTGTTTTTT.

The V call is TRBV28, the J call TRBJ2-3; 15 bases align to TRBD2. The ends lost 4 bases at V and 6 bases at J; junction bases unmatched: 14. The germline V gene encodes CDR1 MDHEN and CDR2 SYDVKM. This CDR3 is built from 19 residues. The CDR3 DNA reads TGTGCCAGCAGTTCCTTCACTGGACTAGCGGGAGGGGCGCGGGATACGCAGTATTTT. It codes for CASSSFTGLAGGARDTQYF.

The gene calls are TRBV11-2 and TRBJ2-7, with a tentative D call TRBD2 (6 bases). V lost 1 base and J lost 6, with 10 bases in between. The CDR3 has 13 residues. Germline V gives CDR1 SGHAT, CDR2 FQNNGV. The CDR3 is CASSLGAGSEQYF. CDR3 bases: TGTGCCAGCAGCTTAGGAGCGGGTTCCGAGCAGTACTTC.

The chain has TRBV15 and TRBJ2-6; tentatively, D is TRBD1 (6 bases). CDR1 and CDR2 from the germline V gene are LNHNV and YYDKDF (reference sequence). V was trimmed by 4 bases and J by 2 bases, leaving 9 bases between them. The CDR3 sequence is 15 residues long. The CDR3 region is CATSTTGTGANVLTF. In DNA, the CDR3 is TGTGCCACCAGCACAACAGGGACTGGGGCCAACGTCCTGACTTTC.

The gene calls are TRBV5-1 and TRBJ1-1, with 8 nucleotides matching TRBD1. Germline values: CDR1 SGHRS, CDR2 YFSETQ. The V and J ends lost 2 bases and 3 bases, in that order; junction bases with no gene match: 9. The CDR3 contains 16 residues. CDR3 in amino acids: CASSLGQGGRYTEAFF. In DNA form, the CDR3 reads TGCGCCAGCAGCTTAGGACAGGGAGGGAGATACACTGAAGCTTTCTTT. Combining the CDR3 with reference TRBV5-1 and TRBJ1-1 gives the whole variable domain KAGVTQTPRYLIKTRGQQVTLSCSPISGHRSVSWYQQTPGQGLQFLFEYFSETQRNKGNFPGRFSGRQFSNSRSEMNVSTLELGDSALYLCASSLGQGGRYTEAFFGQGTRLTVV.

CDR3: CASSVGGGEAFF. DNA of the CDR3: TGTGCCAGCAGCGTAGGGGGGGGCGAAGCTTTCTTT. The chain links TRBV9 to TRBJ1-1; D might be TRBD1 (6 bases). The germline V gene has CDR1 SGDLS and CDR2 YYNGEE. This CDR3 comprises 12 residues. Trimming cost V 0 bases and J 8 bases, with 8 bases left between them.

The chain joins TRBV3-1 (or the pseudogene TRBV3-2) to TRBJ2-5, with TRBD2 as a possible D gene (6 bases). The CDR3 totals 13 residues. Germline V gene sequence: CDR1 LGHDT, CDR2 YNNKEL (reference sequence). The germline V and J ends were trimmed by 4 bases and 7 bases, with 13 bases remaining between them. CDR3 in DNA: TGTGCCAGCAGCCCCCCTAGCGAGAGGACCCAGTACTTC. It specifies CASSPPSERTQYF.

The chain joins TRBV19 to TRBJ2-1; 8 bases align to TRBD1. The CDR3 covers 16 residues. V lost 3 bases, J lost 4 bases, and 8 bases stayed unmatched. Germline values: CDR1 LNHDA, CDR2 SQIVND (reference sequence). CDR3 in amino acids: CASSIPGQGHYNEQFF. The CDR3 bases are TGTGCCAGTAGTATCCCTGGACAGGGCCATTACAATGAGCAGTTCTTC.